The sequence of this TCR beta chain was determined in a study of cytomegalovirus exposure and HLA in healthy donors. Overall study findings and caveats: TCR sequences were mostly rare, though some public TCRs occurred in many donors. Indistinguishability led to the exclusion of some V segments, TRBV6-2 and TRBV6-3 included.

Though nominally healthy at sampling, donors likely had unrecorded immune exposures. About this clone itself: The antigen remains undetermined.

The PCR was carried out with 60 Vbeta primers and 13 Jbeta primers. This table comes from immunoSEQ multiplex PCR, and its TCRdb copy is limited to in-frame clones, with some not included. The repertoire includes roughly 100,000 clones, 83% of them detected once, and 5% to 6.5% sits in the top ten. The trim removed 4 bases at V and 7 bases at J, leaving 8 bases unmatched. Germline lookup yields CDR1 SGHTA and CDR2 FQGNSA. This CDR3 has 16 residues. The TCR sequence derives from a man between 18 and 35 years old in good health and CMV-seronegative. V usage is TRBV7-2 and J usage is TRBJ2-1; the match to TRBD2 covers 12 bases. The sample consisted of PBMCs. CDR3 region: CASSSSSGRASNEQFF. The CDR3 coding sequence is TGTGCCAGCAGCTCCTCTAGCGGGAGGGCCTCAAATGAGCAGTTCTTC.